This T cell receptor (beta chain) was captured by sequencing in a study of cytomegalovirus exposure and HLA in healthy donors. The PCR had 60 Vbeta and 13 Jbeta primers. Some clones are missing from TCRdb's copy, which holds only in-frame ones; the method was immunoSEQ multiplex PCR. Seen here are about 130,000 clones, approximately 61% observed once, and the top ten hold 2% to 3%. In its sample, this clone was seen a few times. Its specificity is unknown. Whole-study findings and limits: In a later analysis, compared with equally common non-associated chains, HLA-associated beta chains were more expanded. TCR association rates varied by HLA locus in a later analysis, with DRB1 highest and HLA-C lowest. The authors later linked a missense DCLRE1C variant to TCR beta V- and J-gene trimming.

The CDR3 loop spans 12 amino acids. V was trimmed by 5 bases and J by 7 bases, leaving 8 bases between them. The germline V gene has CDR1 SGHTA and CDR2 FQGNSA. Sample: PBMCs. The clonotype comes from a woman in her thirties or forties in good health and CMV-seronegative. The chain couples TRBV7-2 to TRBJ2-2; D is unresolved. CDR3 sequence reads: CASSPQFGELFF. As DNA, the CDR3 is TGTGCCAGCAGCCCACAATTCGGGGAGCTGTTTTTT.